The T cell receptor (beta chain) under discussion was sequenced for a study of T cell changes during pregnancy in multiple sclerosis. TCRdb's copy holds only in-frame clones and misses some; the assay was immunoSEQ multiplex PCR. The sample consists of around 20,000 clones, roughly nine tenths of them appearing once. CDR3 size: 15 residues. V gave up 0 bases and J gave up 4 bases, with 12 bases separating them. CDR1 is SGDLS, CDR2 YYNGEE, per germline. This chain connects TRBV9 to TRBJ2-3; D may be TRBD2 (7 bases). This specimen consisted of CD8+ T cells from peripheral blood mononuclear cells, obtained in the second trimester of pregnancy. The sequence derives from a female donor in good health, enrolled as a control in a pregnancy study. The CDR3 nucleotides are TGTGCCAGCAGCGTAGAGGGAGGGGGACCAGATACGCAGTATTTT. Its protein product is CASSVEGGGPDTQYF.